The entry below gives a single T cell receptor (beta chain) sequence along with its context. The target antigen is unknown. This sample is part of a study of breast tumors, draining lymph nodes, adjacent tissues. The lymph nodes were axillary draining lymph nodes from breast cancer patients. TCRdb re-called the multiplex PCR reads with MiXCR, one entry per CDR3 protein. The sample holds nearly 110,000 distinct CDR3 sequences; about 30% are singletons and the top ten take approximately 5%. Points from the study as a whole: Data fit most tumor T cells coming from lymph node, expanding in tumor. The lymph node origin of tumor T cells was framed as consistent with a hypothesis, not demonstrated. Compared with basal-like, luminal-like tumors shared significantly more repertoire with nontumor tissue.

The CDR3 is 13 amino acids. Trimming stripped 8 bases from V and 5 bases from J, with 10 bases between. Germline V gene sequence: CDR1 SNHLY, CDR2 FYNNEI. This sequence joins TRBV2 and TRBJ2-6, with D perhaps assigned TRBD1 or TRBD2 (6 bases each). Sequences were obtained from axillary lymph node tissue. This TCR was recovered from a female donor with breast cancer. Some clones in this sample may be carry-over from other donors' samples. This CDR3 is CASGGGRANVLTF. For the CDR3, the DNA is TGTGCCAGCGGGGGCGGGAGGGCCAACGTCCTGACTTTC.